A selection of T cell receptor beta chains follows, all from one sample in a study of T cells in Graves' hyperthyroidism and ophthalmopathy. TCRdb processed the multiplex PCR reads anew with MiXCR; each CDR3 protein has one entry. This sample carries 750,000 to 950,000 distinct CDR3 sequences, around 39% of them seen once, and the ten largest clones take 7% to 10%. The sample comprised blood. All receptors come from a young man with Graves' hyperthyroidism. The CDR3 runs from the conserved cysteine through the conserved F or W. The order of the fields is clone size, V gene, J gene, CDR3 protein. Clone size appears in some rows only: once, few, many, or a class for an expanded clone.

clone_size: once; v_call: TRBV29-1; j_call: TRBJ2-7; cdr3_aa: CSAAGGKDEQYF
clone_size: NA; v_call: TRBV20-1; j_call: TRBJ2-7; cdr3_aa: CSARDRAGVWDEQYF
clone_size: NA; v_call: TRBV9; j_call: TRBJ2-7; cdr3_aa: CASSVGSSLNYEQYF
clone_size: many; v_call: TRBV10-1; j_call: TRBJ1-6; cdr3_aa: CASSRDSYSPLHF
clone_size: many; v_call: TRBV25-1; j_call: TRBJ1-4; cdr3_aa: CASSDGEKGEKLFF
clone_size: few; v_call: TRBV7-2; j_call: TRBJ1-4; cdr3_aa: CASSSYRDNEKLFF
clone_size: many; v_call: TRBV7-2; j_call: TRBJ1-3; cdr3_aa: CASSFHSGNTIYF
clone_size: NA; v_call: TRBV29-1; j_call: TRBJ2-7; cdr3_aa: CSFRDRGLDEQYF
clone_size: NA; v_call: TRBV5-4; j_call: TRBJ2-5; cdr3_aa: CASSFIQGRETQYF
clone_size: few; v_call: TRBV9; j_call: TRBJ2-2; cdr3_aa: CASSEAGGGPGELFF
clone_size: once; v_call: TRBV12-3/TRBV12-4; j_call: TRBJ2-7; cdr3_aa: CAVGPGEITEQYF
clone_size: many; v_call: TRBV15; j_call: TRBJ1-5; cdr3_aa: CATSTRQGMSNQPQHF
clone_size: few; v_call: TRBV7-2; j_call: TRBJ1-3; cdr3_aa: CASSLRTGTPGNTIYF
clone_size: few; v_call: TRBV7-9; j_call: TRBJ1-1; cdr3_aa: CASSLVRGVGRVQNTEAFF
clone_size: NA; v_call: TRBV20-1; j_call: TRBJ2-7; cdr3_aa: CSASSGRAGYEQYF